The rows below give T cell receptor beta chains drawn from one sample of a study of blood T cell repertoires in COVID-19. Libraries were prepared by immunoSEQ multiplex PCR; TCRdb keeps only in-frame clonotypes and omits some of them. The sample holds about 210,000 clones, roughly 87% seen once. Sequencing was performed on PBMCs or T cells enriched from blood (not recorded which). These receptor sequences come from a man aged 18 to 30 with acute COVID-19. The CDR3 runs from the conserved cysteine through the conserved F or W. The D gene is left open where the match is weak.

NA	TRBV29-1	TRBJ2-3	CSVEGRLSGGQYF
TRBD1	TRBV18	TRBJ1-5	CASSPRQGSYSNQPQHF
TRBD1	TRBV11-2	TRBJ2-4	CASSQRGLAKNIQYF
TRBD2	TRBV4-1	TRBJ2-1	CASSQRLAGPDNEQFF
NA	TRBV15	TRBJ1-6	CATSRDFSFVPKNSPLHF
TRBD1	TRBV6-1	TRBJ1-2	CASSGQGFDVGYGYTF
NA	TRBV5-6	TRBJ1-5	CASSLEGRGGQPQHF
NA	TRBV6-5	TRBJ1-1	CASSKDLRNTEAFF
TRBD1	TRBV19	TRBJ1-5	CASSWGTGNQPQHF
NA	TRBV29-1	TRBJ2-1	CSVEDSSWAFF
NA	TRBV30	TRBJ2-5	CATSHPGVQETQYF
NA	TRBV24-1	TRBJ1-2	CATSVGVNYGYTF
NA	TRBV28	TRBJ2-2	CASSFWETGFGELFF
NA	TRBV29-1	TRBJ2-3	CSAREAVDTQYF
NA	TRBV30	TRBJ2-1	CAWSAEVNEQFF
TRBD1	TRBV7-8	TRBJ1-6	CASSLPGQDSPLHF
TRBD2	TRBV11-2	TRBJ2-3	CASSLWASGRAADTQYF
TRBD2	TRBV12-3/TRBV12-4	TRBJ2-1	CASSGLANEQFF